What follows are 22 T cell receptor beta chains derived from one specimen sequenced in a study of regulatory T cells in long-lasting Graves disease. Time point here: persistent/refractory GD, antithyroid drugs over 5 years with positive TRAb. PBMCs provided the RNA from which the TCR library was made. Sequencing libraries for TCR beta were prepared with iRepertoire HTBI primers and Arm-PCR of CDR3 regions. MiXCR, run by TCRdb on the multiplex PCR reads, gives a single entry per CDR3 protein. The table records about 470,000 distinct CDR3 sequences, less than 25% of them present only once. Sequencing was performed on peripheral blood mononuclear cells (PBMCs), taken when the disease was refractory, from a patient treated with antithyroid drugs. The receptors were sampled from a female donor with Graves disease.

This clonotype was found a few times. V is TRBV9 and J is TRBJ2-5; 7 bases are shared with TRBD1. The V segment lost 3 bases and the J segment 2 bases; nucleotides outside the gene matches: 4. Germline CDR1 and CDR2: SGDLS and YYNGEE. The CDR3 spans 14 residues. The CDR3 bases are TGTGCCAGCAGCGGACCGGGACAGCAAGAGACCCAGTACTTC. Its protein is CASSGPGQQETQYF.

This clonotype was observed at least ten times. The chain couples TRBV12-3 or TRBV12-4 to TRBJ1-1; no definite D call. This CDR3 comprises 14 residues. Trimming removed 3 bases at V and 0 bases at J, with 8 bases between. In nucleotides, the CDR3 is TGTGCCAGCAGTTTTCGGAAAATGAACACTGAAGCTTTCTTT. Translation gives CASSFRKMNTEAFF.

In the case of this clonotype: Relative to the germline gene, one junction end is altered; a read error may explain this. V and J are TRBV6-1 and TRBJ2-7; D gene ambiguous. CDR3 size: 13 residues. Germline-derived CDR1 and CDR2 are MNHNS and SASEGT. CDR3 sequence: CASSTDRGYGQYF. Here the CDR3 DNA reads TGTGCCAGCAGCACGGACCGCGGATACGGGCAGTACTTC.

This clonotype has ten or more counts. The rearrangement joins TRBV7-2 to TRBJ2-5; either TRBD1 or TRBD2 may supply D (5 bases each). CDR1 and CDR2 from the germline V gene are SGHTA and FQGNSA. The V and J ends lost 5 bases and 2 bases respectively, with 12 bases between them. The CDR3 has 14 residues. The CDR3 bases are TGTGCCAGCAGCCCCGGGACGGCACAAGAGACCCAGTACTTC. Translating it yields CASSPGTAQETQYF.

This clonotype was recorded many times. This chain links TRBV28 with TRBJ1-5; D ambiguous. CDR3 size: 14 residues. V lost 7 bases, J lost 3 bases, and 13 bases lay in between. Germline loops: CDR1 MDHEN, CDR2 SYDVKM. CDR3 region: CASTPLGNNQPQHF. CDR3 nucleotide sequence: TGTGCCAGCACCCCTCTGGGGAACAATCAGCCCCAGCATTTT.

The chain links TRBV6-5 to TRBJ2-7, with 14 nucleotides matching TRBD2. J was trimmed by 10 bases and V by 0 bases; bases with no gene match: 5. CDR3 length: 15 residues. Germline V CDR1 and CDR2: MNHEY, SVGAGI. The CDR3 DNA sequence: TGTGCCAGCAGTTACTCATCGGGACTAGCGGGAGAACAGTACTTC. Translated, it gives CASSYSSGLAGEQYF.

This clonotype was seen only a few times. The chain joins TRBV14 to TRBJ1-1; D is uncertain. Trimming removed 0 bases from V and 7 bases from J, with 12 bases in between. CDR1 is SGHDN and CDR2 is FVKESK in the germline V gene. The CDR3 covers 14 residues. The CDR3 here is CASSQDLGLGEAFF. CDR3 sequence (DNA): TGTGCCAGCAGCCAAGACCTGGGTTTAGGTGAAGCTTTCTTT.

About this clonotype itself: With a much larger clone just one base away, this may be a read error. The rearrangement uses TRBV6-1 and TRBJ1-2; D is unclear. Germline V CDR1 and CDR2: MNHNS, SASEGT. The length of the CDR3 is 13 residues. The CDR3 DNA reads TGTGCCAGCAATTGGCCCTCTAACTATGGCCACACCTTC. Its protein is CASNWPSNYGHTF.

This clonotype was counted ten times or more. CDR3 sequence: CSASKDSQETQYF. CDR3 DNA: TGCAGTGCTAGTAAGGACTCCCAAGAGACCCAGTACTTC. V gene TRBV20-1 combines with J gene TRBJ2-5; a weak D match, TRBD2 (5 bases). The CDR3 has 13 residues. Trimming shortened V by 3 bases and J by 1 base, and 9 bases separated the two germline ends. Germline V gene lookup returns CDR1 DFQATT and CDR2 SNEGSKA (reference sequence).

In this sample, this clonotype turned up a few times. The genes are TRBV7-2 and TRBJ2-7, with 9 positions matching TRBD1. The J segment lost 5 bases and the V segment lost 6 bases, leaving 11 bases of the junction unmatched. From germline, CDR1 is SGHTA and CDR2 FQGNSA. This CDR3 contains 15 residues. This CDR3 is CASSSQGAKGNEQYF. CDR3 nucleotide sequence: TGTGCCAGCAGTTCACAGGGGGCAAAAGGCAACGAGCAGTACTTC. The full variable domain, completed using reference TRBV7-2 and TRBJ2-7, is GAGVSQSPSNKVTEKGKDVELRCDPISGHTALYWYRQSLGQGLEFLIYFQGNSAPDKSGLPSDRFSAERTGGSVSTLTIQRTQQEDSAVYLCASSSQGAKGNEQYFGPGTRLTVT.

The chain joins TRBV6-1 to TRBJ1-5; D possibly corresponds to TRBD1 (5 bases). This CDR3 contains 12 residues. Trimming shortened V by 6 bases and J by 6 bases, and 9 bases separated the two germline ends. Germline V CDR1 and CDR2: MNHNS, SASEGT. CDR3 in amino acids: CASRGVGQPQHF. DNA for the CDR3: TGTGCCAGCAGAGGGGTCGGTCAGCCCCAGCATTTT.

This clonotype has a count of ten or more. The genes are TRBV7-2 and TRBJ2-7, with D possibly TRBD1 on 5 matching bases. V lost 5 bases, J lost 0 bases, and 11 bases lay in between. The CDR3 has 14 residues. In germline, CDR1 is SGHTA, CDR2 FQGNSA. For the CDR3, the DNA is TGTGCCAGCAGCGTAGGGGTTATCTCCTACGAGCAGTACTTC. As protein: CASSVGVISYEQYF.

This clonotype was seen a handful of times. CDR3 region: CATSKGGMETQYF. CDR3 in DNA: TGTGCCACATCGAAGGGGGGCATGGAGACCCAGTACTTC. V usage is TRBV6-1 and J usage is TRBJ2-5, with D perhaps matching TRBD1 or TRBD2 (6 bases each). V dropped 10 bases and J dropped 5 bases, with 17 bases sitting between them. Per germline, CDR1 MNHNS and CDR2 SASEGT. This CDR3 is built from 13 residues.

This clonotype was seen more than once but under ten times. The chain carries TRBV27 and TRBJ2-7; D remains unclear. CDR3 length equals 13 residues. CDR1 and CDR2 from the germline V gene are MNHEY and SMNVEV (reference sequence). V was shortened by 7 bases and J by 4 bases, with 14 bases between the two germline ends. CDR3 sequence reads: CASTKTDGYEQYF. The CDR3 bases are TGTGCCAGCACCAAAACAGACGGTTACGAGCAGTACTTC.

Only a few counts were recorded for this clonotype. This chain joins TRBV6-1 and TRBJ1-5; D possibly corresponds to TRBD1 (5 bases). The germline V gene has CDR1 MNHNS and CDR2 SASEGT. Trimming removed 6 bases at V and 7 bases at J, with 16 bases between. CDR3 length: 14 residues. CDR3 sequence (DNA): TGTGCCAGCAGCGAGGGACCTCGAGGACAGCCCCAGCATTTT. Its translation is CASSEGPRGQPQHF.

This clonotype was seen at least ten times. This chain connects TRBV20-1 to TRBJ1-2; D is uncertain. CDR1 is DFQATT and CDR2 is SNEGSKA in the germline V gene (reference sequence). The CDR3 totals 13 residues. Trimming removed 4 bases at V and 9 bases at J, with 18 bases between. In DNA, the CDR3 is TGCAGTGCTATGGCGATGGGCTATGGTAGCTACACCTTC. This codes for CSAMAMGYGSYTF.

This clonotype has ten or more counts. The rearrangement links TRBV30 to TRBJ2-5; D assignment may be TRBD1 or TRBD2 (5 bases each). Between the trimmed V and J ends, which lost 1 base and 4 bases, there was a span of 13 bases. CDR3 length: 14 amino acids. Germline CDR1 and CDR2: GTSNPN and SVGIG (reference sequence). The CDR3: CAWSGTRRRETQYF. The CDR3 DNA reads as TGTGCCTGGAGTGGGACACGGAGGCGAGAGACCCAGTACTTC.

This clonotype appeared many times. V usage is TRBV7-2 and J usage is TRBJ2-7; 8 positions agree with TRBD2. V lost 3 bases, J lost 3 bases, and 1 base stayed unmatched. Germline CDR1 reads SGHTA; CDR2 reads FQGNSA. The CDR3 covers 13 residues. The CDR3 region is CASSFTSGYEQYF. Here the CDR3 DNA reads TGTGCCAGCAGCTTCACTAGCGGCTACGAGCAGTACTTC.

Many counts were recorded for this clonotype. The genes are TRBV7-9 and TRBJ2-7; 12 positions agree with TRBD2. The CDR3 consists of 17 residues. The J segment lost 3 bases and the V segment lost 1 base, leaving 7 bases of the junction unmatched. CDR1 is SEHNR and CDR2 is FQNEAQ in the germline V gene (reference sequence). The CDR3: CASSLVATSGGRYEQYF. CDR3 in DNA: TGTGCCAGCAGCTTAGTCGCGACTAGCGGGGGACGCTACGAGCAGTACTTC.

This clonotype has ten or more counts. V gene TRBV2 combines with J gene TRBJ2-2; D gene uncertain. The V end was cut by 5 bases, the J end by 5 bases, with 21 bases between. This CDR3 has 17 amino acids. Germline assignment: CDR1 SNHLY and CDR2 FYNNEI. The CDR3 nucleotides are TGTGCCAGCAGTCTCTCTGGACCGTCAGTGGGGACCGGGGAGCTGTTTTTT. It is translated as CASSLSGPSVGTGELFF.

The chain carries TRBV7-9 and TRBJ2-1; weak D call: TRBD2 (5 bases). Germline V lookup: CDR1 SEHNR, CDR2 FQNEAQ (reference sequence). This CDR3 comprises 15 residues. The V end was cut by 6 bases, the J end by 3 bases, with 15 bases between. Here the CDR3 reads CASSKELGFYNEQFF. The CDR3 nucleotides read TGTGCCAGCAGTAAAGAACTAGGTTTCTACAATGAGCAGTTCTTC.

This clonotype has only one observation. The CDR3 reads CASSSNLDGPNQPQHF. CDR3 DNA: TGTGCCAGCAGTTCCAACCTCGACGGACCGAATCAGCCCCAGCATTTT. V and J are TRBV6-2 or TRBV6-3 and TRBJ1-5, with no clear D. The CDR3 consists of 16 residues. Trimming stripped 4 bases from V and 4 bases from J, with 17 bases between. In germline, CDR1 is MNHEY, CDR2 SVGEGT.